The clone carrying this T cell receptor beta chain was detected a few times. Trimming took off 6 bases at V and 5 bases at J, with 23 bases between the two ends. CDR3 length equals 15 residues. Germline CDR1 and CDR2: DFQATT and SNEGSKA (reference sequence). From the 5' RACE reads, TCRdb called clonotypes with MiXCR, one entry per CDR3 protein. The sample has about 130,000 distinct CDR3 sequences; about a tenth are singletons. This sample was included in a study of CD8 T cells in ankylosing spondylitis. This chain joins TRBV20-1 and TRBJ2-7, with D possibly matching TRBD1 (6 bases). This receptor was identified in a male donor with ankylosing spondylitis or in good health (not recorded which). Source material: blood, either unsorted or a sorted T cell fraction (not recorded which). The CDR3 nucleotides read TGCAGTGCCTGGAGCTCTTCCGGGACAAACAACGAGCAGTACTTC. This codes for CSAWSSSGTNNEQYF.